This T cell receptor (beta chain) was found in a study of T cells in Graves' hyperthyroidism and ophthalmopathy. This clonotype was counted many times. Subjects aged 18 to 65 presented with newly diagnosed hyperthyroidism of less than 2 months' duration. The TCR beta CDR3 regions underwent amplification using RNA transcripts as the source. HTBI primers were employed in a first-round RT-PCR of the TCR CDR3. One entry per CDR3 protein results from TCRdb running MiXCR on the multiplex PCR reads. The sample comprises some 250,000 distinct CDR3 sequences, about 14% of which are singletons, and about an eighth rests with the top ten. This CDR3 is 13 amino acids long. V was cut by 2 bases and J by 6 bases, with 10 bases left in between.

The chain is built from TRBV12-3 or TRBV12-4 and TRBJ1-1; TRBD1 might be the D (5 bases). Material for sequencing was blood. The sequence came from a woman aged 40 to 49 with Graves' hyperthyroidism that later progressed to Graves' ophthalmopathy. The CDR3 sequence is CASSLIGGAEAFF. CDR3 nucleotides: TGTGCCAGCAGTTTAATTGGGGGGGCTGAAGCTTTCTTT.